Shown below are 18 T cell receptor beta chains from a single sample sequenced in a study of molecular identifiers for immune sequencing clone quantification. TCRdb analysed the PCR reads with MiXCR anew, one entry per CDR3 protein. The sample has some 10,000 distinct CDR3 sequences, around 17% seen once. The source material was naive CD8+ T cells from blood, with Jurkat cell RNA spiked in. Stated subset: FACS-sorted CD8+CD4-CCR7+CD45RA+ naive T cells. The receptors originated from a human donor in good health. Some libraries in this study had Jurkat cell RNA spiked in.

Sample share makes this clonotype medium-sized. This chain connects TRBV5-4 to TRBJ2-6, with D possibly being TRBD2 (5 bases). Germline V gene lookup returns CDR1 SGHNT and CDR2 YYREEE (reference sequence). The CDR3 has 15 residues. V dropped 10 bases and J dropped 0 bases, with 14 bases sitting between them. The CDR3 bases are TGTGCCGGAGGCTATGCACCCTCTGGGGCCAACGTCCTGACTTTC. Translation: CAGGYAPSGANVLTF.

The CDR3 DNA reads as TGTGCCAGCAGTCGGGGACTAGCGGGAGGGGGAAATGAGCAGTTCTTC. Translating it yields CASSRGLAGGGNEQFF. The chain employs TRBV7-8 and TRBJ2-1, with 16 bases lining up with TRBD2. This CDR3 region has 16 residues. From germline, CDR1 is SGHVS and CDR2 FQNEAQ. J lost 7 bases, V lost 6 bases, and 6 bases had no gene match.

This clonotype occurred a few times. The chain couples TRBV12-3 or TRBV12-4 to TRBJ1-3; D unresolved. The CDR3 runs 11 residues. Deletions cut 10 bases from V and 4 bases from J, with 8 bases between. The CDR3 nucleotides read TGTGCCATCTCCCAGGGAAACACCATATATTTT. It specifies CAISQGNTIYF.

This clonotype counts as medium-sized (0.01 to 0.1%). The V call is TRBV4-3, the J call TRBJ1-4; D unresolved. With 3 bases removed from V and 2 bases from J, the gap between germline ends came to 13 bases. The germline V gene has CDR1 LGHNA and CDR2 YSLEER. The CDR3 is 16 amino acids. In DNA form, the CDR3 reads TGCGCCAGCAGCCAGAGGTGGGATTCCACTAATGAAAAACTGTTTTTT. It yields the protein CASSQRWDSTNEKLFF.

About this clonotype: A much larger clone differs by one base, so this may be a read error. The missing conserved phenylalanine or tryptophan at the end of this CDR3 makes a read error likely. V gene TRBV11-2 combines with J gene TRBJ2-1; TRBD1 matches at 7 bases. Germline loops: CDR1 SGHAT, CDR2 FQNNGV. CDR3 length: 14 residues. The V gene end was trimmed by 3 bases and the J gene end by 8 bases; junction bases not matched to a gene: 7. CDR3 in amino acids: CASSLTGLTYEQFI. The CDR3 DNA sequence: TGTGCCAGCAGCTTGACAGGGTTGACGTATGAGCAGTTCATC.

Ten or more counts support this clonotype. The CDR3 nucleotides are TGCAGCGTTGAACGGGAGCTAGCGGGAGTTTACGAGCAGTACTTC. Its protein is CSVERELAGVYEQYF. J is TRBJ2-7 and V is TRBV29-1, with 10 positions matching TRBD2. The J segment lost 4 bases and the V segment lost 2 bases, leaving 8 bases of the junction unmatched. The germline V gene has CDR1 SQVTM and CDR2 ANQGSEA. The CDR3 consists of 15 residues.

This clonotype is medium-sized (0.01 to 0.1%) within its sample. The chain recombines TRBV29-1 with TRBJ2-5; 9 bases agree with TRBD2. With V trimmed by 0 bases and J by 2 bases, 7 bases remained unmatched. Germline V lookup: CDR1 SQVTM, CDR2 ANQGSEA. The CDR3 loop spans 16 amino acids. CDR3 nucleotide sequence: TGCAGCGTTGAAGATCGTACTAGCGGGTTACAAGAGACCCAGTACTTC. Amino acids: CSVEDRTSGLQETQYF.

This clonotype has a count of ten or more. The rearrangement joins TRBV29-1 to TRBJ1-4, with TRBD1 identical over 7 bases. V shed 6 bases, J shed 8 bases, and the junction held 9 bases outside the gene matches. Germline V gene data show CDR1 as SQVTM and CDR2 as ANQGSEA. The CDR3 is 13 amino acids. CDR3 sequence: CSVGTGDKEKLFF. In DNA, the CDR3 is TGCAGCGTCGGTACAGGGGATAAGGAAAAACTGTTTTTT.

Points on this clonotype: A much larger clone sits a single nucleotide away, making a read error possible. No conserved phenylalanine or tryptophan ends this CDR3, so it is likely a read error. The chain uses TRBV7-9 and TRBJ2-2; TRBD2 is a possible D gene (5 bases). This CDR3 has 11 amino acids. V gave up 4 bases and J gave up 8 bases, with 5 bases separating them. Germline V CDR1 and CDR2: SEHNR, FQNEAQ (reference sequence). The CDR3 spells CASSSGGELFC. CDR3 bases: TGTGCCAGCAGCTCGGGGGGGGAGCTGTTTTGT.

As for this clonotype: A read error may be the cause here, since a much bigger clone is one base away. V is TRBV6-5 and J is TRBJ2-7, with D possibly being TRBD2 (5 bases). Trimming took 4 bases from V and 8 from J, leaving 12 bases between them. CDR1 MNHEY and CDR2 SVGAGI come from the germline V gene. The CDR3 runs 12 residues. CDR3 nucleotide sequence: TGTGCCAGCAGTTGCGGTGAGGGCCAGCAGTACTTC. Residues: CASSCGEGQQYF.

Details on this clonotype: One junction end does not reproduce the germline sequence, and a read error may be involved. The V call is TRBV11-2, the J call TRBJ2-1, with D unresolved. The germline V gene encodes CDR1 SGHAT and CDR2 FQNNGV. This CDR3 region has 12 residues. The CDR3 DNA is TGTGCCAGCAGCGAGTGGAGCAATGTGCAGTTCTTC. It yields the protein CASSEWSNVQFF. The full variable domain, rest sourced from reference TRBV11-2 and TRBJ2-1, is EAGVAQSPRYKIIEKRQSVAFWCNPISGHATLYWYQQILGQGPKLLIQFQNNGVVDDSQLPKDRFSAERLKGVDSTLKIQPAKLEDSAVYLCASSEWSNVQFFGPGTRLTVL.

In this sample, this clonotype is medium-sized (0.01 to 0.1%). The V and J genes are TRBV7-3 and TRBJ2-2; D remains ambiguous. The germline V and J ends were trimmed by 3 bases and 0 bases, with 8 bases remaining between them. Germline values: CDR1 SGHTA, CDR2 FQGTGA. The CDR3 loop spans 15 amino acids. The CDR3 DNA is TGTGCCAGCAGCTTGGGATTCCCGAACACCGGGGAGCTGTTTTTT. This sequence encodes CASSLGFPNTGELFF.

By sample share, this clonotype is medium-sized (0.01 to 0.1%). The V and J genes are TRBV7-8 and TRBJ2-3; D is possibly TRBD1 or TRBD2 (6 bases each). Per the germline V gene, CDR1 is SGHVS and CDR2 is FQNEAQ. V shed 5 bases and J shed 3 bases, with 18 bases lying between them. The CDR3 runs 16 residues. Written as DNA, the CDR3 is TGTGCCAGCAGCCCATTGGGGGGCGGTCGGACAGATACGCAGTATTTT. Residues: CASSPLGGGRTDTQYF. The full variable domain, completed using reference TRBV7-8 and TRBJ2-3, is GAGVSQSPRYKVAKRGQDVALRCDPISGHVSLFWYQQALGQGPEFLTYFQNEAQLDKSGLPSDRFFAERPEGSVSTLKIQRTQQEDSAVYLCASSPLGGGRTDTQYFGPGTRLTVL.

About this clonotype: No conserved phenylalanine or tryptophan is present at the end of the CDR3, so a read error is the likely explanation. The DNA of the CDR3 is TGTGCCAGCAGCACGACAGGGTATGGTGAGCAGTTCCTC. Translated: CASSTTGYGEQFL. This chain links TRBV9 with TRBJ2-1; TRBD1 matches 7 bases. CDR1 and CDR2 from the germline V gene are SGDLS and YYNGEE. J was trimmed by 9 bases and V by 4 bases; bases with no gene match: 7. The CDR3 runs 13 residues.

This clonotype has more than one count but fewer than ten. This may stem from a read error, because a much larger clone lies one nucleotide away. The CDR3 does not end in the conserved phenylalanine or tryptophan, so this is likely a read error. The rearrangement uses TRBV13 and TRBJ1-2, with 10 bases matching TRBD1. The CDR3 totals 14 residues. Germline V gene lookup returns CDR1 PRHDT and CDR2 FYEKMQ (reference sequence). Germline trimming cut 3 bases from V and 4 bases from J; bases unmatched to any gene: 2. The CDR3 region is CASSFRTGGYGYTL. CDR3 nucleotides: TGTGCCAGCAGCTTCCGGACAGGGGGCTATGGCTACACCCTC.

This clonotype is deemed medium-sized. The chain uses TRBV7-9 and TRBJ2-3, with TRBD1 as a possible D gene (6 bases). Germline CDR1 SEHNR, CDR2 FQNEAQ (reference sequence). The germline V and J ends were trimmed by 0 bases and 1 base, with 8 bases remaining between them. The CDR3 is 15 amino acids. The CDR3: CASSLASGGTDTQYF. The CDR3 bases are TGTGCCAGCAGCTTAGCGTCAGGGGGCACAGATACGCAGTATTTT.

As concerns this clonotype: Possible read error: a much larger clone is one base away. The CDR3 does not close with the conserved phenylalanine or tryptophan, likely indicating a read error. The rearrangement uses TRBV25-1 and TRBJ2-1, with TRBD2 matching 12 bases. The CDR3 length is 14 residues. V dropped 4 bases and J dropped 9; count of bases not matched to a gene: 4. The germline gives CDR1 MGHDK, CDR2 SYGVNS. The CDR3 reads CASSGTSGTLEQFS. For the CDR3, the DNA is TGTGCCAGCAGTGGGACTAGCGGGACTCTTGAGCAGTTCTCC.

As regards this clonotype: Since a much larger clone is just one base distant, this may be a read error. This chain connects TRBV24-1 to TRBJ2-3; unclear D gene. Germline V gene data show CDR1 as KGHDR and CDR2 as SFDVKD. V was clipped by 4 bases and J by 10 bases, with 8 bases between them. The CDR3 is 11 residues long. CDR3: CATSDLMAQYF. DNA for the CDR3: TGTGCCACCAGTGACCTGATGGCGCAGTATTTT.